This TCR beta chain was identified in a study of OX40 agonist ivuxolimab in advanced cancers. Germline V CDR1 and CDR2: SGHVS, FNYEAQ. Trimming cost V 5 bases and J 4 bases; bases outside gene matches: 8. The length of the CDR3 is 15 residues. TCRdb's table, derived via immunoSEQ multiplex PCR, lists solely in-frame clones and lacks some. This table holds over 80,000 clones, roughly 80% found once. The genes are TRBV7-6 and TRBJ1-5, with 7 nucleotides matching TRBD1. The sequence came from an adult with an advanced solid tumor such as melanoma, head and neck, liver or kidney cancer. Sequenced here: CD4+ or CD8+ T cells sorted from blood, sampled in a trial of the OX40 agonist ivuxolimab. The CDR3 reads CASSLRGGVNQPQHF. CDR3 in DNA: TGTGCCAGCAGCCTGCGAGGGGGCGTGAATCAGCCCCAGCATTTT.